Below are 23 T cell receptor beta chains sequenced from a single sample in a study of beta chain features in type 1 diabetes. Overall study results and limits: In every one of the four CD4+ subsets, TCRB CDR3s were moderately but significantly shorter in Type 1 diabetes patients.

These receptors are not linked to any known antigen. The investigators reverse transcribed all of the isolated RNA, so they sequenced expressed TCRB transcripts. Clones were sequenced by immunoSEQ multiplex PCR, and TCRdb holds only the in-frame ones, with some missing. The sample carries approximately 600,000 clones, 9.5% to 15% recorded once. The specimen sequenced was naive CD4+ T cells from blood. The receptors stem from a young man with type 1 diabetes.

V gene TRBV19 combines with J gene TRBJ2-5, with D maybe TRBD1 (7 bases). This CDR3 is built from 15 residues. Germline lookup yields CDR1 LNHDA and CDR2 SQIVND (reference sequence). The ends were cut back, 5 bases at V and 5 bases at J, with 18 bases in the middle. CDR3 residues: CASSVDRVRGETQYF. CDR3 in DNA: TGTGCCAGTAGTGTCGACAGGGTTCGGGGGGAGACCCAGTACTTC.

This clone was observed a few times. In DNA form, the CDR3 reads TGTGCCATCACGCCTACAGGGGACTCCCCTGGGTACTTC. Its protein product is CAITPTGDSPGYF. This chain links TRBV10-3 with TRBJ2-7; weak D call: TRBD1 (7 bases). V was cut by 7 bases and J by 12 bases, with 22 bases left in between. Germline CDR1 is ENHRY and CDR2 is SYGVKD. The CDR3 covers 13 residues.

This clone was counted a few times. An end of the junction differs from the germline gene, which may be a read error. CDR3 in DNA: TGTGCCACCACCAGAGGCTCCTACAATGAGCAGTTCTTC. It translates to CATTRGSYNEQFF. V gene TRBV15 combines with J gene TRBJ2-1; D ambiguous. Germline lookup yields CDR1 LNHNV and CDR2 YYDKDF (reference sequence). The CDR3 runs to 13 residues.

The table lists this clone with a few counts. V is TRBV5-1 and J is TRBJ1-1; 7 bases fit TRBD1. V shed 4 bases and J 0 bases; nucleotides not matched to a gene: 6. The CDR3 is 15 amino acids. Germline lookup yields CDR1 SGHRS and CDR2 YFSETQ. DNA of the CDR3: TGCGCCAGCAGCCGGGGACAGTTAGTGAACACTGAAGCTTTCTTT. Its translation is CASSRGQLVNTEAFF.

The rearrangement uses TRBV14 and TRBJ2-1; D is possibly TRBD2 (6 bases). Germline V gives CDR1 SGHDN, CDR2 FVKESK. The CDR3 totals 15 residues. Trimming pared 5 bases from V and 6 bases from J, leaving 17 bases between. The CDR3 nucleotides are TGTGCCAGCAGCGGTCGGGGGACTGTCCCCAATGAGCAGTTCTTC. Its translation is CASSGRGTVPNEQFF.

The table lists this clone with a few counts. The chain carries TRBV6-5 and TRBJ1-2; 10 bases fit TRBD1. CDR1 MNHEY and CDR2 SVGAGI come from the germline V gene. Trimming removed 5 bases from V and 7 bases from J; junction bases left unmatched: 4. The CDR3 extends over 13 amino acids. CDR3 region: CASSRQGASGYTF. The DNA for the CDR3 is TGTGCCAGCAGTAGACAGGGGGCGTCTGGCTACACCTTC.

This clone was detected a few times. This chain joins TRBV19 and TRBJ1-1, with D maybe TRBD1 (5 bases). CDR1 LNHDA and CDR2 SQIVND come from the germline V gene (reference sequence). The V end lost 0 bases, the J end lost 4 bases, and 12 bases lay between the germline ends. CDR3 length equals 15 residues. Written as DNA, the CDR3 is TGTGCCAGTAGTATAGACCAGGGTCGGGGCACTGAAGCTTTCTTT. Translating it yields CASSIDQGRGTEAFF.

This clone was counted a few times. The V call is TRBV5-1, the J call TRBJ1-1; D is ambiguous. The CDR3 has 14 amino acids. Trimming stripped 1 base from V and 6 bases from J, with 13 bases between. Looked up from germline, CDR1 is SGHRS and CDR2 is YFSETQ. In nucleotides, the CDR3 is TGCGCCAGCAGCTTGCTTTCCCGGAGCGCTGAAGCTTTCTTT. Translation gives CASSLLSRSAEAFF.

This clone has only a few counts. The CDR3 reads CASSVTSGIYNEQFF. As DNA, the CDR3 is TGTGCCAGCAGCGTAACTAGCGGCATTTACAATGAGCAGTTCTTC. The rearrangement joins TRBV9 to TRBJ2-1, with 8 bases matching TRBD2. Trimming cost V 1 base and J 4 bases; bases outside gene matches: 4. CDR3 length: 15 amino acids. Germline V CDR1 and CDR2: SGDLS, YYNGEE.

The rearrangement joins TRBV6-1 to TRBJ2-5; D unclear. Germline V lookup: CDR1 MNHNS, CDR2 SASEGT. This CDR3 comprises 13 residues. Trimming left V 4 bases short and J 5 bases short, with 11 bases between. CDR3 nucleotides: TGTGCCAGCAGTGCCCGAAGGGCGGAGACCCAGTACTTC. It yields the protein CASSARRAETQYF.

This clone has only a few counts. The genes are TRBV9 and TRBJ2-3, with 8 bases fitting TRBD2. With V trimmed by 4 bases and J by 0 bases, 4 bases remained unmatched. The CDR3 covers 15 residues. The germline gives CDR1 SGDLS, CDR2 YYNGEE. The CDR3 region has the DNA TGTGCCAGCAGCATTAGCGGGGTTAGCACAGATACGCAGTATTTT. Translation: CASSISGVSTDTQYF.

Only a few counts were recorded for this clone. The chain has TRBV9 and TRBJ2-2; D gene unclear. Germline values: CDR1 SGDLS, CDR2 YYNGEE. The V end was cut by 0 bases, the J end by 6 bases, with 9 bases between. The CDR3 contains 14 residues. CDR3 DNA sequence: TGTGCCAGCAGCGTAGGTTCGTTCGCCGGGGAGCTGTTTTTT. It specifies CASSVGSFAGELFF. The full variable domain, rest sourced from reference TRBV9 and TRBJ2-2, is DSGVTQTPKHLITATGQRVTLRCSPRSGDLSVYWYQQSLDQGLQFLIQYYNGEERAKGNILERFSAQQFPDLHSELNLSSLELGDSALYFCASSVGSFAGELFFGEGSRLTVL.

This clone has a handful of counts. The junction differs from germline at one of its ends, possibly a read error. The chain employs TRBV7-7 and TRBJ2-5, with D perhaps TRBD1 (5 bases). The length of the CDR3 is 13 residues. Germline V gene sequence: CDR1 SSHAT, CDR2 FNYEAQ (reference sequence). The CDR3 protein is CASSPDRIGTQYF. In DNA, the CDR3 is TGTGCTAGCAGCCCTGACAGAATTGGGACCCAGTACTTC.

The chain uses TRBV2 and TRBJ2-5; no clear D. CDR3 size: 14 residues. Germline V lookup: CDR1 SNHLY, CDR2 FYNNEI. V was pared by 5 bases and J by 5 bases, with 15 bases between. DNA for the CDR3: TGTGCCAGCAGTTTCAGGCGTTCCGGGGAGACCCAGTACTTC. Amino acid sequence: CASSFRRSGETQYF.

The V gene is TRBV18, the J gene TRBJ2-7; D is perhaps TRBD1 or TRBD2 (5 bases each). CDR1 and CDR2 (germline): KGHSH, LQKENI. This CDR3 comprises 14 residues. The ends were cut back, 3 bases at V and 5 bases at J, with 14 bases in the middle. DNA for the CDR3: TGTGCCAGCTCACCCCCAGGGAGATCGGACGAGCAGTACTTC. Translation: CASSPPGRSDEQYF.

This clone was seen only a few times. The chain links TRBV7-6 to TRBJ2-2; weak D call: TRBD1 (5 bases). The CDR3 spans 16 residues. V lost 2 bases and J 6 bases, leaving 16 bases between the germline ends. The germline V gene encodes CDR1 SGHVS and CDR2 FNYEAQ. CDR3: CASSLSGPPRAGELFF. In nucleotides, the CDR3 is TGTGCCAGCAGCTTAAGTGGGCCTCCCAGGGCCGGGGAGCTGTTTTTT.

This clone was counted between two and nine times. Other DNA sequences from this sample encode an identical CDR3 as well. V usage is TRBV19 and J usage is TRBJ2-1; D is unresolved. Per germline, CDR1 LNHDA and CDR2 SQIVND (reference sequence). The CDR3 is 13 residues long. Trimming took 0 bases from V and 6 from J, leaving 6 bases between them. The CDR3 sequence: CASSIEVVNEQFF. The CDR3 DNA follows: TGTGCCAGTAGTATAGAAGTGGTCAATGAGCAGTTCTTC.

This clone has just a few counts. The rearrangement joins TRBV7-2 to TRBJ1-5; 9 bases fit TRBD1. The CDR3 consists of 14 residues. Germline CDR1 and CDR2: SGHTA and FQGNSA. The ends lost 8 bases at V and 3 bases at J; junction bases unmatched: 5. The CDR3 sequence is CASGGDRDNQPQHF. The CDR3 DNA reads TGTGCCAGCGGGGGGGACAGGGACAATCAGCCCCAGCATTTT.

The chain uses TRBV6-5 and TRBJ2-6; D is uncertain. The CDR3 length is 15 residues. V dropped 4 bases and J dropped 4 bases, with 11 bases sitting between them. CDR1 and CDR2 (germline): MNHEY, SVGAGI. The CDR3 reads CASSWSISGANVLTF. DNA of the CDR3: TGTGCCAGCAGTTGGAGTATCTCGGGGGCCAACGTCCTGACTTTC.

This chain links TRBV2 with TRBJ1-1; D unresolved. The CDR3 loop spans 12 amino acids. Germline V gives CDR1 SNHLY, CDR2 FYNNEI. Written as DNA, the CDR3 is TGTGCTTCGGGATTCATGAACACTGAAGCTTTCTTT. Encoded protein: CASGFMNTEAFF.

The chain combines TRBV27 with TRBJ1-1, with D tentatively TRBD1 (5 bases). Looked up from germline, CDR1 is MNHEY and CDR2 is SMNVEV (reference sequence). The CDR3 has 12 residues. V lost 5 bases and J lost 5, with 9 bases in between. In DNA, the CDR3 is TGTGCCAGCAGTCCGGGGGGGACTGAAGCTTTCTTT. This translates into CASSPGGTEAFF.

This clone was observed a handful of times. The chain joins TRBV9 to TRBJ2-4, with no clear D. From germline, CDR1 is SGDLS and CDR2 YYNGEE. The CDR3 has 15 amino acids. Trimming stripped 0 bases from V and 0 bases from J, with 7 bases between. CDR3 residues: CASSVATGAKNIQYF. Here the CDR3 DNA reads TGTGCCAGCAGCGTAGCCACCGGAGCCAAAAACATTCAGTACTTC.

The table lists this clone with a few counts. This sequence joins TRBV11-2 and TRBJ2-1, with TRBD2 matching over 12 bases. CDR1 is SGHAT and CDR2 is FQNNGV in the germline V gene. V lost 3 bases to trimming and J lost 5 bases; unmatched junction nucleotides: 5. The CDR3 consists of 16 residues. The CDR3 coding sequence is TGTGCCAGCAGCTTCCGCGGACTAGCGGGGAACAATGAGCAGTTCTTC. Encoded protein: CASSFRGLAGNNEQFF.